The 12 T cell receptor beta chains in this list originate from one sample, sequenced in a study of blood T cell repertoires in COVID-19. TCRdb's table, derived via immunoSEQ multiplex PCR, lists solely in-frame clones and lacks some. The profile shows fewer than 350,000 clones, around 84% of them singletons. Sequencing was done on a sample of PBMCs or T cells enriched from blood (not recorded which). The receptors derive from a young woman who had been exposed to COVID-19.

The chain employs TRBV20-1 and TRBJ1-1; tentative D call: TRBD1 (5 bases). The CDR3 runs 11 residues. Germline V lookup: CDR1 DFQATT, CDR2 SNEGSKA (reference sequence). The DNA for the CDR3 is TGCCAGGGCGGGGAGTACACTGAAGCTTTCTTT. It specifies CQGGEYTEAFF.

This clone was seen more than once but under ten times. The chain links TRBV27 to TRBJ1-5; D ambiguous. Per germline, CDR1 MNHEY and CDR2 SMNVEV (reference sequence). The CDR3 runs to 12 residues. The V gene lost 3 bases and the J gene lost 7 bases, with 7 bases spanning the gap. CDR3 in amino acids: CASSFPGQPQHF. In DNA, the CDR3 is TGTGCCAGCAGTTTTCCGGGGCAGCCCCAGCATTTT.

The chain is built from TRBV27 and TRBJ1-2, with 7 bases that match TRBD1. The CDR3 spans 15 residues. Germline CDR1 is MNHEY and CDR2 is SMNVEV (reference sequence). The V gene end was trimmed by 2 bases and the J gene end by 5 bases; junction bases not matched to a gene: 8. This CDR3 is CASSLTRGAVYGYTF. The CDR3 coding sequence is TGTGCCAGCAGTTTAACCAGGGGGGCTGTGTATGGCTACACCTTC.

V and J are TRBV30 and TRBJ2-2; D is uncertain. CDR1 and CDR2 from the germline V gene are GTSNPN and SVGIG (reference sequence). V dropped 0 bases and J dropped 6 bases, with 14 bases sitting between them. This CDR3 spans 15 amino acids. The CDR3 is CAWSVSGREAGELFF. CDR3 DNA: TGTGCCTGGAGTGTCTCGGGTAGAGAGGCCGGGGAGCTGTTTTTT. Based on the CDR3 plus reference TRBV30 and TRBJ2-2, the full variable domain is SQTIHQWPATLVQPVGSPLSLECTVEGTSNPNLYWYRQAAGRGLQLLFYSVGIGQISSEVPQNLSASRPQDRQFILSSKKLLLSDSGFYLCAWSVSGREAGELFFGEGSRLTVL.

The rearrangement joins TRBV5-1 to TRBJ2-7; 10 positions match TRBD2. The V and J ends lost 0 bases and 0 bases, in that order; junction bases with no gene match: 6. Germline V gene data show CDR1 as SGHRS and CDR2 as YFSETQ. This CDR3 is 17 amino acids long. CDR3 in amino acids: CASSLAPASGSSYEQYF. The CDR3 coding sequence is TGCGCCAGCAGCTTGGCTCCCGCTAGCGGGAGCTCCTACGAGCAGTACTTC.

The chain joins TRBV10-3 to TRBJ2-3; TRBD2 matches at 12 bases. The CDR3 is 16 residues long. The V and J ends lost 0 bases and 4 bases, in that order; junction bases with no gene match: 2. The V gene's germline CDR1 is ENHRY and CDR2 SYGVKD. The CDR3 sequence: CAISESTSGSADTQYF. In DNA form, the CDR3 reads TGTGCCATCAGTGAGTCGACTAGCGGGAGTGCAGATACGCAGTATTTT.

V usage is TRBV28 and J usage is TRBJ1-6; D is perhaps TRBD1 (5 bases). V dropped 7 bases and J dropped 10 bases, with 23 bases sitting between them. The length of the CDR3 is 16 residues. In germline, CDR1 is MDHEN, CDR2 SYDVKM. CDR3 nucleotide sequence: TGTGCCAGCAAATGGCTAATAGGGGCGCTGGGATCACCCCTCCACTTT. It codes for CASKWLIGALGSPLHF.

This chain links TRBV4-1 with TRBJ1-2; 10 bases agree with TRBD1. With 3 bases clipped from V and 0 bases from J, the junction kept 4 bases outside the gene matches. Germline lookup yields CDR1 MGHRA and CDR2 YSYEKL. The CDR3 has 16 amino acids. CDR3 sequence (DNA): TGCGCCAGCAGCCAGATAGGACAGGGGGCTAACTATGGCTACACCTTC. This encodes CASSQIGQGANYGYTF.

The CDR3 here is CASSYRAGGPGELFF. The CDR3 nucleotides are TGTGCCAGCAGTTACCGCGCGGGGGGGCCCGGGGAGCTGTTTTTT. This rearrangement joins TRBV6-2 or TRBV6-3 to TRBJ2-2; 9 bases align to TRBD2. CDR1 MNHEY and CDR2 SVGEGT come from the germline V gene. V shed 2 bases, J shed 6 bases, and the junction held 4 bases outside the gene matches. The length of the CDR3 is 15 residues.

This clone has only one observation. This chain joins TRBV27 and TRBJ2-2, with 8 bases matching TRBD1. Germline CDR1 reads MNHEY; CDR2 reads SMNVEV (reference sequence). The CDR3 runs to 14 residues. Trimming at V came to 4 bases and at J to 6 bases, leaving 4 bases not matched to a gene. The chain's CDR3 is CASSSGTGAGELFF. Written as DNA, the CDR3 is TGTGCCAGCAGTTCCGGGACAGGTGCCGGGGAGCTGTTTTTT.

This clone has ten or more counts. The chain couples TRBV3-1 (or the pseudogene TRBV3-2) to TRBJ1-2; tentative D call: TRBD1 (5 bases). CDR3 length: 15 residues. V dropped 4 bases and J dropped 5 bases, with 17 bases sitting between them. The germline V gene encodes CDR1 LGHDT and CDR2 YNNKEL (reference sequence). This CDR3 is CASSPTVKIGYGYTF. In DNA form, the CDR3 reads TGTGCCAGCAGCCCGACAGTTAAGATTGGGTATGGCTACACCTTC.

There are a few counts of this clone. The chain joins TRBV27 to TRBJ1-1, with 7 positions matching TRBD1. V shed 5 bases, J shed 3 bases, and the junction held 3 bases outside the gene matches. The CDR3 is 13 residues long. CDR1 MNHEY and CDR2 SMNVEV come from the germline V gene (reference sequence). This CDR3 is CASSPGGYTEAFF. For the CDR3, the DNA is TGTGCCAGCAGTCCAGGGGGATACACTGAAGCTTTCTTT.